This T cell receptor beta chain emerged from a study of T-cell reconstitution after alpha-beta-depleted transplantation in children. Study results and limitations: Expanded clones from the graft, numbering several hundred, reportedly supplied alpha-beta T cells about two months after transplant. Hyperexpanded clones declined; after one year, newly produced T cells mostly supplied diversity.

This clonotype has more than one count but fewer than ten. Its antigen remains unidentified. Unique molecular identifiers were incorporated when the TCRbeta library was constructed. One entry per CDR3 protein, called by TCRdb with MiXCR from the PCR reads. This sample has about 640,000 distinct CDR3 sequences; over 10% occur once, and the top ten carry 2.2%. The material was PBMCs, mostly from graft donor cells, obtained 360 days after TCRalphabeta/CD19-depleted stem cell transplant. This TCR was sampled from a male patient younger than 18 who had a stem cell transplant for acute myeloid leukemia, so the T cells may come from the graft donor.

CDR3 nucleotide sequence: TGCGCCAGCAGCCTGGGGGGAAGACCAGAAGCTTTCTTT. It specifies CASSLGGRPEAFF. The chain combines TRBV5-1 with TRBJ1-1; possibly TRBD1 for D (5 bases). In germline, CDR1 is SGHRS, CDR2 YFSETQ. CDR3 length: 13 amino acids. V lost 4 bases to trimming and J lost 8 bases, with 15 bases between them.